This TCR beta chain was retrieved from a study of T cell clonality in common variable immunodeficiency. Overall study results and limits: CVID subjects showed higher TCRbeta clonality than healthy controls. Repertoire-complication correlations in CVID were limited by patient heterogeneity.

This CDR3 has 13 residues. Trimming took 1 base from V and 6 from J; bases not matched to a gene: 3. The germline CDR1 and CDR2 sequences are SGHRS and YFSETQ. Clones were read by immunoSEQ multiplex PCR, and TCRdb kept only the in-frame ones, dropping some. This repertoire lists some 60,000 clones without singletons; around 1.6% sits in the top ten. This clone was observed at least ten times. What it binds is unknown. The read stops 3 residues short of the end of the CDR3; the missing end is completed from the germline J gene. The TCR sequence derives from a person aged 18 to 75 in good health. The chain carries TRBV5-1 and TRBJ1-2; 7 bases fit TRBD1. Sequenced: peripheral blood mononuclear cells. The covered CDR3 bases are TGCGCCAGCAGCTTGAGGGACAGAGATGGC. This sequence encodes CASSLRDRDG. The entire CDR3 is CASSLRDRDGYTF. Combining the CDR3 with reference TRBV5-1 and TRBJ1-2 gives the whole variable domain KAGVTQTPRYLIKTRGQQVTLSCSPISGHRSVSWYQQTPGQGLQFLFEYFSETQRNKGNFPGRFSGRQFSNSRSEMNVSTLELGDSALYLCASSLRDRDGYTFGSGTRLTVV.